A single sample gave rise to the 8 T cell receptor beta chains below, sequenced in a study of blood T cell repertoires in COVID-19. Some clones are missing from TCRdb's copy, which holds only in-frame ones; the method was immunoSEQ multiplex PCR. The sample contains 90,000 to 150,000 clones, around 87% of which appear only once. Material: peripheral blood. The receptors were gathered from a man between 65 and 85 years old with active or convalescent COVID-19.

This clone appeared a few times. The CDR3 protein is CASSLGLRQGSGYTF. In nucleotides, the CDR3 is TGTGCCAGCAGCTTGGGGCTAAGACAGGGGAGCGGCTACACCTTC. The chain employs TRBV5-5 and TRBJ1-2; TRBD1 aligns across 8 bases. With 0 bases clipped from V and 8 bases from J, the junction kept 9 bases outside the gene matches. The CDR3 totals 15 residues. Germline V gene data show CDR1 as SGHKS and CDR2 as YYEKEE (reference sequence).

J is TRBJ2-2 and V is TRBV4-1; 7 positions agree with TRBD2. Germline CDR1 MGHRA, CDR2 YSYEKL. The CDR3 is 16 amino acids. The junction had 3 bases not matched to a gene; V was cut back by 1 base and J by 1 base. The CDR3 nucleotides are TGCGCCAGCAGCCAAGCGACTAGCAGGAACACCGGGGAGCTGTTTTTT. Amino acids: CASSQATSRNTGELFF.

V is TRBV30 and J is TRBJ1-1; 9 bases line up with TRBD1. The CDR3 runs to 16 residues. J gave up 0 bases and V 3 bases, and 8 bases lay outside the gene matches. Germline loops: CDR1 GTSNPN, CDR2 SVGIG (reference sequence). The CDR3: CAWRGGQGLMNTEAFF. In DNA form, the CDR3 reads TGTGCCTGGAGAGGGGGACAGGGCCTGATGAACACTGAAGCTTTCTTT.

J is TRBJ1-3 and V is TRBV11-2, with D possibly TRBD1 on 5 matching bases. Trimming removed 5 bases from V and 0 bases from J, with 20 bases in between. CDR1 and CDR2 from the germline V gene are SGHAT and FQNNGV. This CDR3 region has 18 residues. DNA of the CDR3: TGTGCCAGCAGCCCAAAGAGTCCGGGACTGAGCTCTGGAAACACCATATATTTT. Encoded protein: CASSPKSPGLSSGNTIYF.

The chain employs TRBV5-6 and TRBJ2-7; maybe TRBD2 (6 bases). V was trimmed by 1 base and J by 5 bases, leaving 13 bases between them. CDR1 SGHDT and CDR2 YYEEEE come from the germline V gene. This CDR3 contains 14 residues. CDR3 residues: CASSLLGRGDEQYF. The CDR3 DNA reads TGTGCCAGCAGCTTGCTTGGTCGCGGGGACGAGCAGTACTTC.

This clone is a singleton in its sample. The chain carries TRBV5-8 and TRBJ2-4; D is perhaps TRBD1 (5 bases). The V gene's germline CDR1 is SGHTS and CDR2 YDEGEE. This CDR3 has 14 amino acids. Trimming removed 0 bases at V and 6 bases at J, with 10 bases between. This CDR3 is CASSLGQGGNIQYF. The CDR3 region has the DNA TGTGCCAGCAGCTTGGGGCAGGGCGGAAACATTCAGTACTTC.

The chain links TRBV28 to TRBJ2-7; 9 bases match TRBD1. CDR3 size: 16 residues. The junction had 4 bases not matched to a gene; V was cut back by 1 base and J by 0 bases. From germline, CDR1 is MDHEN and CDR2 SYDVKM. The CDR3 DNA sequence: TGTGCCAGCAGTTTATCGACAGGGGGTATCTCCTACGAGCAGTACTTC. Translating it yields CASSLSTGGISYEQYF.

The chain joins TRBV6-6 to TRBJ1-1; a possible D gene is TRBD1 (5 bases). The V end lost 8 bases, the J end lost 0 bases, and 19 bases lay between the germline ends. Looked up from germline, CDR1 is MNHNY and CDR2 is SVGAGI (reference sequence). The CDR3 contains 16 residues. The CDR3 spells CASDPRGLFMNTEAFF. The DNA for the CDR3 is TGTGCCAGCGACCCCCGGGGGTTATTCATGAACACTGAAGCTTTCTTT.